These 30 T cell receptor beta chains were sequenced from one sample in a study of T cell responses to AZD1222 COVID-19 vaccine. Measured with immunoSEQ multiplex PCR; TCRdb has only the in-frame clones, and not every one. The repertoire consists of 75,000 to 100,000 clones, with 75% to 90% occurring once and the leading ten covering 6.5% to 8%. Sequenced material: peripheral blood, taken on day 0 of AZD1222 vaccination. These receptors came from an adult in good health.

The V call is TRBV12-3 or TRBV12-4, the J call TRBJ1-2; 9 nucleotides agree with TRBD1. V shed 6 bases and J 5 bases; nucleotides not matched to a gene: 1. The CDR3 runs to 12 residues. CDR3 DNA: TGTGCCAGCAGGGGGACAGGGTATGGCTACACCTTC. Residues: CASRGTGYGYTF.

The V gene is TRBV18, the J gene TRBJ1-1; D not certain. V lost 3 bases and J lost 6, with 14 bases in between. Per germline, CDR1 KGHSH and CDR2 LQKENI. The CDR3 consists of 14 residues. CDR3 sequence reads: CASSPSTTSAEAFF. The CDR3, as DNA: TGTGCCAGCTCACCTTCTACAACGAGCGCTGAAGCTTTCTTT.

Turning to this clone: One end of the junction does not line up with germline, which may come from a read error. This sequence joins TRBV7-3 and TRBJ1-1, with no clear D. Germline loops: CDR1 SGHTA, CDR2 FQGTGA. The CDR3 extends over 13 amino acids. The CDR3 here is CASSLRPNSEAFF. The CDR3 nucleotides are TGTGCCAGCAGCTTACGTCCGAACTCTGAAGCTTTCTTT.

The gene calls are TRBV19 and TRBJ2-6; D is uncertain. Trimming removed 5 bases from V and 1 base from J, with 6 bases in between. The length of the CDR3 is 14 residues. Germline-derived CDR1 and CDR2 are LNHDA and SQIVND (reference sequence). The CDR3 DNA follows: TGTGCCAGTAGTTGGGGATCTGGGGCCAACGTCCTGACTTTC. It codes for CASSWGSGANVLTF.

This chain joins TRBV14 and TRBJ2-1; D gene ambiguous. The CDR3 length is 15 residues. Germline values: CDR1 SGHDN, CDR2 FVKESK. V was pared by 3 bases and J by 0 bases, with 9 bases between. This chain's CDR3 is CASSHQPSSYNEQFF. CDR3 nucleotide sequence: TGTGCCAGCAGCCACCAGCCGAGCTCCTACAATGAGCAGTTCTTC.

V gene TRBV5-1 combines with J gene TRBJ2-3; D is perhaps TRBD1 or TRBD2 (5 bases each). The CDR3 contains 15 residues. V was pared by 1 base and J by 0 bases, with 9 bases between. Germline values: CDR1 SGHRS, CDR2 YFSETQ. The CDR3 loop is CASSLSGPSTDTQYF. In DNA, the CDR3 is TGCGCCAGCAGCTTGTCGGGGCCCAGCACAGATACGCAGTATTTT.

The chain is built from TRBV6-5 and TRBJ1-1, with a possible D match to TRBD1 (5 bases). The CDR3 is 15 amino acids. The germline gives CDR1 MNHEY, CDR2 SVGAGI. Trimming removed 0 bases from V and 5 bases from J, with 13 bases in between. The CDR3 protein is CASSYSGLQRTEAFF. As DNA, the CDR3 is TGTGCCAGCAGTTACTCGGGACTCCAGAGAACTGAAGCTTTCTTT.

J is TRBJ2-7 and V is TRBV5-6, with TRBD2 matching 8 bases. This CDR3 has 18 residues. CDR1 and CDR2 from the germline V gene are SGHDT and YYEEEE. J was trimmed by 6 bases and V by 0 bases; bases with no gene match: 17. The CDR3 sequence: CASSLAPYGSGSLGEQYF. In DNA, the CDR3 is TGTGCCAGCAGCTTGGCCCCCTATGGAAGCGGGAGCCTTGGCGAGCAGTACTTC.

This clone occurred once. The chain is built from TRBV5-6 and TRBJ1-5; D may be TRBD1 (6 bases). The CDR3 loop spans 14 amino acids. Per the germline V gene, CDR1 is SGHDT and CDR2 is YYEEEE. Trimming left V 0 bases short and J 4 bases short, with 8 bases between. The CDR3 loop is CASSLGTANQPQHF. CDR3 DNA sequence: TGTGCCAGCAGCTTGGGGACAGCAAATCAGCCCCAGCATTTT. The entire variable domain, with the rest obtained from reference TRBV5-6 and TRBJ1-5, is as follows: DAGVTQSPTHLIKTRGQQVTLRCSPKSGHDTVSWYQQALGQGPQFIFQYYEEEERQRGNFPDRFSGHQFPNYSSELNVNALLLGDSALYLCASSLGTANQPQHFGDGTRLSIL.

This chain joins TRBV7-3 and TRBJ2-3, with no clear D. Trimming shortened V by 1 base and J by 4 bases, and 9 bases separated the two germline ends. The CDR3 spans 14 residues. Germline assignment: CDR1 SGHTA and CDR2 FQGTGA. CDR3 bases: TGTGCCAGCAGCTTAATTGGCCCACCAGATACGCAGTATTTT. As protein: CASSLIGPPDTQYF.

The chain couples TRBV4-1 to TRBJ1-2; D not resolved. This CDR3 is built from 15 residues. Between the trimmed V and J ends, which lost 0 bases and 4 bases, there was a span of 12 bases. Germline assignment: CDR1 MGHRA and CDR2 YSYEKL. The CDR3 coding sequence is TGCGCCAGCAGCCAAGAAGCCGCCAGGTCCTATGGCTACACCTTC. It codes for CASSQEAARSYGYTF.

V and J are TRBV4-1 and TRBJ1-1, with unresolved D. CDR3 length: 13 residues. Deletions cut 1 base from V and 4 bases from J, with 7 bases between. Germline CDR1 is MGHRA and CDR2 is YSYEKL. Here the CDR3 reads CASSQGPSTEAFF. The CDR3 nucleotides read TGCGCCAGCAGCCAAGGTCCCAGCACTGAAGCTTTCTTT.

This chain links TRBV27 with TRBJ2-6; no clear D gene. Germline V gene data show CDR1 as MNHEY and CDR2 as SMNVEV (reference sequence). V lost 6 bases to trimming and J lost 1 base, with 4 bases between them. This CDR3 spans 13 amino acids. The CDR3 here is CASRESGANVLTF. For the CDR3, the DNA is TGTGCCAGCAGGGAATCTGGGGCCAACGTCCTGACTTTC.

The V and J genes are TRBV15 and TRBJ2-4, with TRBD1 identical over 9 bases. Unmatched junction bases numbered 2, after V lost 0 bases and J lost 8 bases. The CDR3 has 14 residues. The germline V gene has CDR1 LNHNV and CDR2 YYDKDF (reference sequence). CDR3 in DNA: TGTGCCACCAGCAGAGAGGACAGGGGTTACATTCAGTACTTC. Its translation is CATSREDRGYIQYF. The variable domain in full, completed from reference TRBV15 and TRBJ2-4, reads DAMVIQNPRYQVTQFGKPVTLSCSQTLNHNVMYWYQQKSSQAPKLLFHYYDKDFNNEADTPDNFQSRRPNTSFCFLDIRSPGLGDTAMYLCATSREDRGYIQYFGAGTRLSVL.

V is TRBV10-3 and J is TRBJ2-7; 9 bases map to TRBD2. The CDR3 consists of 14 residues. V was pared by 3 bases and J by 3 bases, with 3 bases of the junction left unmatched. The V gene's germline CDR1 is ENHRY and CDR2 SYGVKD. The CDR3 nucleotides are TGTGCCATCAGTGAAGGGACTAGCCTCTACGAGCAGTACTTC. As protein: CAISEGTSLYEQYF.

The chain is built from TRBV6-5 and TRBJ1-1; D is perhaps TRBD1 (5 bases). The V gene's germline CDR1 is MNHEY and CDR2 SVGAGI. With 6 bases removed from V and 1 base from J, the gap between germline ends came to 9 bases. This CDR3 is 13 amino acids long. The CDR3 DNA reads TGTGCCAGCAGGAGGACAAGGAACACTGAAGCTTTCTTT. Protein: CASRRTRNTEAFF.

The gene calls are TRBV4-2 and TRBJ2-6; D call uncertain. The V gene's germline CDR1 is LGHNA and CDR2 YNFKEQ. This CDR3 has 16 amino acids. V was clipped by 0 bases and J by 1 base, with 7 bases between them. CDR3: CASSQERSSGANVLTF. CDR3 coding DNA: TGTGCCAGCAGCCAAGAGCGAAGTTCTGGGGCCAACGTCCTGACTTTC.

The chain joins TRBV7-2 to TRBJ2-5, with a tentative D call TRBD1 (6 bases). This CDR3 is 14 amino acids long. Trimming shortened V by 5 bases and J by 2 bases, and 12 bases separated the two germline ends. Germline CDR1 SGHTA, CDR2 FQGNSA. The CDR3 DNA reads TGTGCCAGCAGCCCCCAGACAGGACAAGAGACCCAGTACTTC. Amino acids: CASSPQTGQETQYF.

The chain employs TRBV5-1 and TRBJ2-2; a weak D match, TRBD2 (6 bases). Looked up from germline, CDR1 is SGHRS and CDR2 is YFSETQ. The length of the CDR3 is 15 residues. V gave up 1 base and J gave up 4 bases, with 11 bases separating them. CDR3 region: CASSLKTGGTGELFF. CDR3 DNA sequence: TGCGCCAGCAGCTTGAAAACCGGGGGCACCGGGGAGCTGTTTTTT.

CDR3 DNA: TGTGCCAGCAGATCTACATCTCCGACCGGGGAGCTGTTTTTT. Residues: CASRSTSPTGELFF. The chain has TRBV7-3 and TRBJ2-2; unclear D gene. Germline-derived CDR1 and CDR2 are SGHTA and FQGTGA. CDR3 length equals 14 residues. With 6 bases removed from V and 5 bases from J, the gap between germline ends came to 13 bases.

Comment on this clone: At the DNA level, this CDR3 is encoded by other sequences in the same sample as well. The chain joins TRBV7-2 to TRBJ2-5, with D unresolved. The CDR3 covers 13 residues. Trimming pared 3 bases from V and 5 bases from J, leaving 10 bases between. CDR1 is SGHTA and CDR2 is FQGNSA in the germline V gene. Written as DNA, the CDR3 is TGTGCCAGCAGCTTGGGCGCTCAGGAGACCCAGTACTTC. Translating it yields CASSLGAQETQYF.

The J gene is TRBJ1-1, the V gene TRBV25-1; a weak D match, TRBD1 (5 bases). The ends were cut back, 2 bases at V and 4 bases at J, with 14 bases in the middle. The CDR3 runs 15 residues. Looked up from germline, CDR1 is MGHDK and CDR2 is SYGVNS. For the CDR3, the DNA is TGTGCCAGCAGTGAACGGGGACCCCAGTTCACTGAAGCTTTCTTT. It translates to CASSERGPQFTEAFF.

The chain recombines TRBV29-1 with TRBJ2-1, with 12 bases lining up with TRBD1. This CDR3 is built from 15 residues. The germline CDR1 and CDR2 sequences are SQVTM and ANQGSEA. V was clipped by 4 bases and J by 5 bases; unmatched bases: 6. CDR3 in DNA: TGCAGCGTTGGAGGGGACAGGGGGCGTCACAATGAGCAGTTCTTC. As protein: CSVGGDRGRHNEQFF.

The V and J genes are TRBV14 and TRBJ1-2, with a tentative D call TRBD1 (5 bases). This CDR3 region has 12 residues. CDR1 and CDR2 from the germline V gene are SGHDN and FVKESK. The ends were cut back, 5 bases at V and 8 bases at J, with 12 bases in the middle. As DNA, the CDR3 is TGTGCCAGCAGCGCCCAGGGAACCGGCTACACCTTC. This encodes CASSAQGTGYTF.

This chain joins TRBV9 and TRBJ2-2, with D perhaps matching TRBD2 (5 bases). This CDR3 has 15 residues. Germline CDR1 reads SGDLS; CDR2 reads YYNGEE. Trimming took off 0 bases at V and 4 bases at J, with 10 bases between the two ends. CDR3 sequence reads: CASSVAGSPTGELFF. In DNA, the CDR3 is TGTGCCAGCAGCGTAGCGGGATCCCCCACCGGGGAGCTGTTTTTT.

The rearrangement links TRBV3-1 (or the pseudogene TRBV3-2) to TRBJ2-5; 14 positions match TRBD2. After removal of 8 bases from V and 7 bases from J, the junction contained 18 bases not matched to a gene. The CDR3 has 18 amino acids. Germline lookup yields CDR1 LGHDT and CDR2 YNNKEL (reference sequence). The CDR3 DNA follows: TGTGCCAGCGGCCGCAGATCGGGACTAGCGGGAGTACAGGGGACCCAGTACTTC. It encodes CASGRRSGLAGVQGTQYF.

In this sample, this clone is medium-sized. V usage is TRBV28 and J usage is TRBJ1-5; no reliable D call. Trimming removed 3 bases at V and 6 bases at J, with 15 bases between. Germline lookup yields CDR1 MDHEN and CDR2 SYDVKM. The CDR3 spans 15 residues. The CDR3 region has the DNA TGTGCCAGCAGTTTTTTGGGTCCCCGCGGTCAGCCCCAGCATTTT. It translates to CASSFLGPRGQPQHF.

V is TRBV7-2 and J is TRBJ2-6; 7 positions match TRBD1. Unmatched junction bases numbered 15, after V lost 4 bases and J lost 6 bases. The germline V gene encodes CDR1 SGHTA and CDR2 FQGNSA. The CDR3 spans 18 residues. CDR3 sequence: CASSSKKGGDFLANVLTF. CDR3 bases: TGTGCCAGCAGCTCGAAAAAAGGGGGCGATTTCCTGGCCAACGTCCTGACTTTC.

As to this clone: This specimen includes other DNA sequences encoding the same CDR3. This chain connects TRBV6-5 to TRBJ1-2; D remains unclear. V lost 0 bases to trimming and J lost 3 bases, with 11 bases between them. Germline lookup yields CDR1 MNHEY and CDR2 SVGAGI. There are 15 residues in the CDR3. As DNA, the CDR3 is TGTGCCAGCAGTTACTCGATAGGAGGGTACTATGGCTACACCTTC. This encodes CASSYSIGGYYGYTF.

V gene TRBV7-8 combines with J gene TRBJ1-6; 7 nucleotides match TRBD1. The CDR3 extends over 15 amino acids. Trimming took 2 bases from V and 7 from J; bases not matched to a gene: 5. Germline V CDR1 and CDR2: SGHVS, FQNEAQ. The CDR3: CASSLKGQQNSPLHF. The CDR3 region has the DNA TGTGCCAGCAGCTTAAAGGGACAGCAAAATTCACCCCTCCACTTT.